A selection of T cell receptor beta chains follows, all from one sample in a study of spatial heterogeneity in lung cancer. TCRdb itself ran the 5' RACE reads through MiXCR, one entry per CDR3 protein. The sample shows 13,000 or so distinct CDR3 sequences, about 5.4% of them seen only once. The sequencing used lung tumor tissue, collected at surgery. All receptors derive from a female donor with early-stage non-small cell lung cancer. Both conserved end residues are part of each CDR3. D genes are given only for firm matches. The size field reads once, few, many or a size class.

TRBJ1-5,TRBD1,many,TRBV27,TGTGCCAGCAGTTGGGCAGGGGGCCAGCCCCAGCATTTT,CASSWAGGQPQHF
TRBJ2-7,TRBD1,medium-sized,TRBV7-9,TGTGCCAGCAGCTTCCTTACCGGGACAGGGGGTTTTAAGCAGTACTTC,CASSFLTGTGGFKQYF
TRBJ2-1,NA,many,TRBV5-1,TGCGCCAGCAGCTTGCGGCTAGTCGCGAGTTCGAATGAGCAGTTCTTC,CASSLRLVASSNEQFF
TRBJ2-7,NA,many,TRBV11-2,TGTGCCAGCAGGTCCGGCAGGGGAGGTTCCTACGAGCAGTACTTC,CASRSGRGGSYEQYF
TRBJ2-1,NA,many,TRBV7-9,TGTGCCAGCAGCTCGTCCGGGACCGCAATGCAGAGGAATGAGCAGTTCTTC,CASSSSGTAMQRNEQFF
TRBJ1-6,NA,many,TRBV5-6,TGTGCCAGCAGCTTATGGGGTGGTTCACCCCTCCACTTT,CASSLWGGSPLHF
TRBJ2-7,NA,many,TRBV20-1,TGCAGTGCCGACAGCGCAGGTTTCGGGCAGTACTTC,CSADSAGFGQYF
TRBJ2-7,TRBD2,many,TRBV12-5,TGTGCTAGTGGTTCCCGGACTAGCGAGCAGTACTTC,CASGSRTSEQYF
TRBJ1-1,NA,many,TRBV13,TGTGCCAGCAGCTTTAGGGATGGGGGCACTGAAGCTTTCTTT,CASSFRDGGTEAFF
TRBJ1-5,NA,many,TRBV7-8,TGTGCCAGCAGCTCATTAGCCCGAGGTTATAGCAATCAGCCCCAGCATTTT,CASSSLARGYSNQPQHF
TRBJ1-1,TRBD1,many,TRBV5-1,TGCGCCAGCAGCTTGGGACAGGGGGCTAACACTGAAGCTTTCTTT,CASSLGQGANTEAFF
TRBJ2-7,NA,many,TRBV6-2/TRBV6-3,TGTGCCAGCAGTTACCCGCCGATTGGTGAGCAGTACTTC,CASSYPPIGEQYF
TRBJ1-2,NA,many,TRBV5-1,TGCGCCAGCAGCAGGCGACAGGACTATGGCTACACCTTC,CASSRRQDYGYTF
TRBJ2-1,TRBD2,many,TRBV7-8,TGTGCCAGCAAACGGGGGGGCCCTTACAATGAGCAGTTCTTC,CASKRGGPYNEQFF
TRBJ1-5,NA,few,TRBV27,TGTGCCAGCAGCCGTCGGGGGGCGGGAGAATATAGCAATCAGCCCCAGCATTTT,CASSRRGAGEYSNQPQHF
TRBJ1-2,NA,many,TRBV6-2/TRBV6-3,TGTGCCAGCAGTCTTCGAGGGGAGAGGAGGTATGGCTACACCTTC,CASSLRGERRYGYTF
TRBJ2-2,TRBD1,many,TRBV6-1,TGTGCCAGCAGTGCCCCAGGGGGCGGGGAGCTGTTTTTT,CASSAPGGGELFF
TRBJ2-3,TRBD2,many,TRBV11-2,TGTGCCAGCAGCTTAGGAGCGGGGGCGACCACAGATACGCAGTATTTT,CASSLGAGATTDTQYF
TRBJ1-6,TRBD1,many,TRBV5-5,TGTGCCAGCAGCCGAGGGGTACCGGGACAGCGGAATTCACCCCTCCACTTT,CASSRGVPGQRNSPLHF
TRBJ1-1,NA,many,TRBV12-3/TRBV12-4,TGTGCCAGCAGTTTGGCCATAGGGGGGCTCACTGAAGCTTTCTTT,CASSLAIGGLTEAFF
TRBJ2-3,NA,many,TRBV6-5,TGTGCCAGCAGTTACTCTCCGCGGGGCACAGATACGCAGTATTTT,CASSYSPRGTDTQYF
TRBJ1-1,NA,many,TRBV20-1,TGCAGTGCTAGAGATGGGGACACTGAAGCTTTCTTT,CSARDGDTEAFF
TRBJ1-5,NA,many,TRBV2,TGTGCCAGCAGTGACAGGGTTTATCAGCCCCAGCATTTT,CASSDRVYQPQHF
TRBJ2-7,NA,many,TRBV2,TGTGCCAGCGAGGGGGACCGATCTCGGGAGCAGTACTTC,CASEGDRSREQYF
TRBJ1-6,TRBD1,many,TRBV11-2,TGTGCCAGCAGCTTTAATACAGGGGTCTATAATTCACCCCTCCACTTT,CASSFNTGVYNSPLHF
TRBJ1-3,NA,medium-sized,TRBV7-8,TGTGCCAGCAGCTTAGTCGGGGCCCTGAGCTCTGGAAACACCATATATTTT,CASSLVGALSSGNTIYF
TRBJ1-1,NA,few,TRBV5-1,TGCGCCAGCAGCCTCGAGAGTAACCTGAACACTGAAGCTTTCTTT,CASSLESNLNTEAFF
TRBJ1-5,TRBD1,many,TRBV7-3,TGTGCCAGCAGTCCTGGGGACAGGGGCAATCAGCCCCAGCATTTT,CASSPGDRGNQPQHF
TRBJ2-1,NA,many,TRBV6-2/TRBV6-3,TGTGCCAGCAGACTACACAGGGGAGGCAATGAGCAGTCCTTC,CASRLHRGGNEQSF
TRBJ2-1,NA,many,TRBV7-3,TGTGCCAGCAGCTCTCGAGGGACAAACGTCTACAATGAGCAGTTCTTC,CASSSRGTNVYNEQFF
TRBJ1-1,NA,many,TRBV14,TGTGCCAGCAGTCTCCTAGGGGCTAGCGACGAAGCTTTCTTT,CASSLLGASDEAFF
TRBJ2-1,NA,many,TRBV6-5,TGTGCCAGCAGTTACCGGCCTACTAGTTACAATGAGCAGTTCTTC,CASSYRPTSYNEQFF
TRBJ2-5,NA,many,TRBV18,TGTGCCAGCTCACCACCTCCACTTGGAGAGACCCAGTACTTC,CASSPPPLGETQYF
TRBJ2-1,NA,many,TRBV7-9,TGTGCCAGCAGCTTAAGGCAGGGATGGGATGAGCAGTTCTTC,CASSLRQGWDEQFF
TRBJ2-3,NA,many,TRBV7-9,TGTGCCAGCAGCTTAACCAGGGCCGTCACAGATACGCAGTATTTT,CASSLTRAVTDTQYF
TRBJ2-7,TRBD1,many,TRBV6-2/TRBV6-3,TGTGCCAGCACCCATGGGACAGGCGCCTACGAGCAGTACTTC,CASTHGTGAYEQYF
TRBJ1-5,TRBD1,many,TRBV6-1,TGTGCCAGCAGTCGGAAGATGACAGGGTTAGCGATGCAGCCCCAGCATTTT,CASSRKMTGLAMQPQHF
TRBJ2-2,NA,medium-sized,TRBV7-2,TGTGCCAGCAGCGCAACGGGAAGGGGGGCCGGGGAGCTGTTTTTT,CASSATGRGAGELFF
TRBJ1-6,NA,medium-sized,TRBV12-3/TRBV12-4,TGTGCCAGCAGTTTGAGAGGGGAAAATTCACCCCTCCACTTT,CASSLRGENSPLHF
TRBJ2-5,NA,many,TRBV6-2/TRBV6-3,TGTGCCAGCAGTTTTATGTCCGGGACGTACCAAGAGACCCAGTACTTC,CASSFMSGTYQETQYF
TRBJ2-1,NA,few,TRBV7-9,TGTGCCAGCAGCTTAGCAGGGGCTTACAATGAGCAGTTCTTC,CASSLAGAYNEQFF
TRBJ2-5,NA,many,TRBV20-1,TGCAGTGCCACCTTAGGCCGATACCAGCGAAGCTTC,CSATLGRYQRSF
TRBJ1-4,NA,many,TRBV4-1,TGCGCCAGCAGCCTTACGGTATCAACTAATGAAAAACTGTTTTTT,CASSLTVSTNEKLFF
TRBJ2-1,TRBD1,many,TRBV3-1,TGTGCCAGCAGCCAAGGGACAGGGCGAAACAATGAGCAGTTCTTC,CASSQGTGRNNEQFF
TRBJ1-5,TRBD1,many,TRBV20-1,TGCAGTGCCACAGGGGTTGGTCAGCCCCAGCATTTT,CSATGVGQPQHF
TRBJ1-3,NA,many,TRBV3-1,TGTGCCAGCCGCAAAGAAGGATCTGGAAACACCATATATTTT,CASRKEGSGNTIYF
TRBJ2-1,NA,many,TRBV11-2,TGTGCCAGCAGCTTAGCCCAGACAGAACTCAATGAGCAGTTCTTC,CASSLAQTELNEQFF
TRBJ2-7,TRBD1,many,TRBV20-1,TGCAGTGCTTGGGACAGGGGGACCTACGAGCAGTACTTC,CSAWDRGTYEQYF
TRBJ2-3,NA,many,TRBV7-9,TGTGCCAGCAGCCCACGAATCGGGTTAGGCACAGATACGCAGTATTTT,CASSPRIGLGTDTQYF
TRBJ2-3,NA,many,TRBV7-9,TGTGCCAGCAGCGTTTTTAGATTGGACACAGATACGCAGTATTTT,CASSVFRLDTDTQYF
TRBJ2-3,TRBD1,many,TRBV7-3,TGTGCCAGCAGCTTAATGGGACAGAACACAGATACGCAGTATTTT,CASSLMGQNTDTQYF
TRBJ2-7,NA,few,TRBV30,TGTGCCTGGAGTTCCGGACAGAGCTCCTACGAGCAGTACTTC,CAWSSGQSSYEQYF
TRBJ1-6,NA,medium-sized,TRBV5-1,TGCGCCAGCAGTCGGGACCCCGGATATCCCCTCCACTTT,CASSRDPGYPLHF